This TCR beta chain came from a study of blood T cell repertoires in COVID-19 (dated by TCRdb to 2019 to 2021). The study in broad terms: The collaborator samples originated in the United States, Italy and Spain and spanned the acute and convalescent phases of COVID-19. Where HLA class I and class II types were available, the types were taken from metadata supplied by the sample provider, not from assay-based typing. The dataset comprised deeply sampled blood TCRbeta repertoires from subjects exposed to, actively infected with, or recovered from COVID-19. The prospective study material was composed of cDNA or gDNA derived from T cells, B-cell-depleted T cells, or PBMCs. The repertoires were made available in a free public database intended to serve as a resource for research on the immune response to SARS-CoV-2. A de-identified subject ID, COVID-19 status, age in years and sex were almost always included in the sample metadata. Samples came from the ongoing ImmuneRACE study (first 160 participants) plus 1,254 subjects from 6 global collaborators.

TCRbeta CDR3 regions were amplified from genomic DNA by means of the immunoSEQ Assay, a bias-controlled multiplex PCR. On the study's bioinformatics: Within the assay, amplification of reference gene primers was used to estimate how many nucleated cells each sample contained. To quantify the absolute abundance of each unique TCRbeta CDR3 rearrangement, sequence reads were collapsed and filtered. Productive Simpson clonality was computed per sample as the square root of Simpson's diversity index over productive rearrangements. TCRdb took this table from immuneACCESS and kept in-frame rearrangements with V and J called. Such tables lack part of the clones; where checked against another copy, unresolved V genes explain under half of the gap, and the rest is unexplained. That table gives V, J and clone size, and the DNA gave D and trimming. The sample table shows 200,000 to 300,000 clones, and approximately 86% are seen once. The ten biggest clones cover under 2.5% of the sample.

This clone came up once. The target of this receptor is not known. No base qualities exist here, and no much larger clone lies one base off it. Between the V and J ends, shortened by 7 bases and 6 bases respectively, the junction contains 16 bases. The CDR3 measures 13 amino acids from cysteine to phenylalanine. The CDR3 DNA has 39 bases and is translated from base 1. CDR1 and CDR2 (SGHTA, FQGNSA) derive from the germline V gene. Summary of the overall study and its limitations: How much clinical and demographic metadata was included differed by source and by participant, and the metadata was provided uncurated.

Each collaborating institution followed its own protocols to collect whole blood in K2EDTA tubes. Collaborator samples were shipped for TCRbeta analysis as frozen whole blood, isolated PBMCs, or DNA extracted from either sample type. Sequenced: peripheral blood. The sequence is built from TRBV7-2 and TRBJ2-7, with a tentative D gene TRBD2 over 6 matching bases. The source is a man younger than 40 with active or convalescent COVID-19. This receptor has the CDR3 CASISGRRGEQYF. The DNA sequence is TGTGCCAGCATATCGGGCAGGAGGGGCGAGCAGTACTTC.